This T cell receptor (beta chain) was identified in a study of blood T cell repertoires in COVID-19. Original data processing: From reference gene primer amplification, estimates of nucleated cell counts were derived. TCRdb's table, derived via immunoSEQ multiplex PCR, lists solely in-frame clones and lacks some. The V and J calls and clone size are taken from that table; D and trimming were inferred from the DNA. The sample has approximately 250,000 clones; approximately 88% are singletons. Those enrolled, adults aged 18 to 89 years, came from some 25 US areas. The sequenced sample was PBMCs or T cells enriched from blood (not recorded which). The receptor comes from a woman between 40 and 50 years old with acute COVID-19.

CDR3: CASSNSAGTVVGGYTF. The CDR3 nucleotides are TGTGCCAGCAGCAATTCAGCCGGGACTGTCGTAGGAGGCTACACCTTC. The gene calls are TRBV11-3 and TRBJ1-2; maybe TRBD1 (5 bases). Germline loops: CDR1 SGHNT, CDR2 YENEEA. V lost 5 bases, J lost 8 bases, and 24 bases lay in between. The CDR3 has 16 amino acids.